Given below is one T cell receptor (beta chain) in context. What it recognizes is unknown. This sample stems from a study of T cells in localized non-small cell lung cancer. Study-wide points: Across samples, adjacent lung featured a median roughly 60 of the top 100 tumor clones. Sequence data derive from only one tumor region, so heterogeneity remains possible. A denser population of T cells in blood accompanied longer overall survival. Uninvolved adjacent lung had higher T cell clonality than tumor and all other tissues.

Generated by immunoSEQ multiplex PCR, the TCRdb table keeps only in-frame clones and is missing some. Of tens of thousands of clones in the sample, around 83% are singletons; the top ten hold 2.5%. Germline CDR1 is MGHRA and CDR2 is YSYEKL. There are 16 residues in the CDR3. With 2 bases removed from V and 5 bases from J, the gap between germline ends came to 18 bases. The source is a man aged 35-75 years with stage II lung adenocarcinoma. The sample consisted of PBMCs, taken before any cancer treatment. This sequence joins TRBV4-1 and TRBJ1-2, with a possible D match to TRBD1 (6 bases). CDR3 region: CASSQLQTGMGYGYTF. For the CDR3, the DNA is TGCGCCAGCAGCCAACTTCAAACAGGGATGGGGTATGGCTACACCTTC.